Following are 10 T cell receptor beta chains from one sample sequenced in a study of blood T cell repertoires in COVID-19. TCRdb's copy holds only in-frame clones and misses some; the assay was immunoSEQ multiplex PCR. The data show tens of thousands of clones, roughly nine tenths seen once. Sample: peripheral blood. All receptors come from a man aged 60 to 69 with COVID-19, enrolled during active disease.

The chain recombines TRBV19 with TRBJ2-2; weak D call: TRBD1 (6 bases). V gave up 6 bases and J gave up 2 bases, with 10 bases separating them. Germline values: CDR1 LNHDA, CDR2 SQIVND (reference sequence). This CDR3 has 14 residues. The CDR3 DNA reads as TGTGCCAGTAGGACAGGAGGAAACACCGGGGAGCTGTTTTTT. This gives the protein CASRTGGNTGELFF.

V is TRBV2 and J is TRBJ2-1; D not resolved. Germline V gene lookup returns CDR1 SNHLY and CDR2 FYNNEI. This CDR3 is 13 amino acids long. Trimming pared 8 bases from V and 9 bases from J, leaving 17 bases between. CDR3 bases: TGTGCCAGCGGCTTCGCGGAGCGCGGTGAGCAGTTCTTC. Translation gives CASGFAERGEQFF.

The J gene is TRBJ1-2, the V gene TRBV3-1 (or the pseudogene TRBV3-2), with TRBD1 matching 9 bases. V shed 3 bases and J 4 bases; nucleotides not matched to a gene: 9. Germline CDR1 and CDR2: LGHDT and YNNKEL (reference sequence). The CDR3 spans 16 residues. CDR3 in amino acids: CASSHLPTGGTYGYTF. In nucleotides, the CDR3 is TGTGCCAGCAGCCACTTACCTACAGGGGGCACCTATGGCTACACCTTC.

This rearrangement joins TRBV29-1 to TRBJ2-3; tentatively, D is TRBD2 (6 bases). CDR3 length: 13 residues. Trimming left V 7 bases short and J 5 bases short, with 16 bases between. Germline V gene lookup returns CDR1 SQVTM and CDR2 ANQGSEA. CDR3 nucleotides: TGCAGCGGTGTTCGGGGGAGAGAAGATACGCAGTATTTT. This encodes CSGVRGREDTQYF.

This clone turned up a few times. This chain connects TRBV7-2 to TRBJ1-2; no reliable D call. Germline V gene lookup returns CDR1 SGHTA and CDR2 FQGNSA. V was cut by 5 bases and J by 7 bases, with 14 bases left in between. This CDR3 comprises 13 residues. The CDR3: CASSLTSEGGYTF. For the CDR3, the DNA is TGTGCCAGCAGCCTCACTTCAGAGGGTGGCTACACCTTC.

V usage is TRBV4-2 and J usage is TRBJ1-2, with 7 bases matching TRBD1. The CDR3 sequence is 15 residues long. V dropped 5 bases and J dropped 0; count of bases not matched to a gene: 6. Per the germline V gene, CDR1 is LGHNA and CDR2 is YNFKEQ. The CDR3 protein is CASSVRQGTNYGYTF. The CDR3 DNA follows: TGTGCCAGCAGCGTACGACAGGGCACTAACTATGGCTACACCTTC.

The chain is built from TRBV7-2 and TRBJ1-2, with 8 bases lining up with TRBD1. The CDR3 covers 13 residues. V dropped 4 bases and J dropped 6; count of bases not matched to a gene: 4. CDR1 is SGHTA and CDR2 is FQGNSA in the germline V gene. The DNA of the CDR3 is TGTGCCAGCAGCTCGCGGACAGGGAATGGCTACACCTTC. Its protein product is CASSSRTGNGYTF.

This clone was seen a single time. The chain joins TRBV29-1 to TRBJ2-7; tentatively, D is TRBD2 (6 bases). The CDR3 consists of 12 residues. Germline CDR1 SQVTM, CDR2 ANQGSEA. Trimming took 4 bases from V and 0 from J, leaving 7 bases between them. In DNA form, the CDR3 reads TGCAGCGTTGCCGGGAGCTCCTACGAGCAGTACTTC. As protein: CSVAGSSYEQYF.

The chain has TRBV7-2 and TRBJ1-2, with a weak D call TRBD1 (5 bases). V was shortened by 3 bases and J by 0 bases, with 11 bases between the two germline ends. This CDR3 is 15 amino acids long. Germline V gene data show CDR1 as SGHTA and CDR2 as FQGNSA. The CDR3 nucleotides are TGTGCCAGCAGCTTCGGGACTTTCACTAACTATGGCTACACCTTC. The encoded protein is CASSFGTFTNYGYTF.

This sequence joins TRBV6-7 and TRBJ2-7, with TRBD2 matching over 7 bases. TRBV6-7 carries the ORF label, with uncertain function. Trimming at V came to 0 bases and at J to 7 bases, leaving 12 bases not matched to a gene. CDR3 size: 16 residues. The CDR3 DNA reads TGTGCCAGCAGTTACTCGACGGCGGGAGTAGGTCCTGAGCAGTACTTC. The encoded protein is CASSYSTAGVGPEQYF.